This TCR beta chain was captured in a study of blood T cells in healthy people across ages. Study results and limitations: TCR beta diversity, measured per million T cells, fell in a roughly linear way with age. Naive CD4+ cells and diversity were both higher in long-lived donors than in aged donors.

About this clonotype itself: The target antigen is unknown.

The CDR3 is 18 amino acids. CDR1 and CDR2 (germline): SEHNR, FQNEAQ (reference sequence). V shed 5 bases, J shed 2 bases, and the junction held 13 bases outside the gene matches. It was with a sample-barcoded 5' primer and a J-beta primer mix that a second PCR of about 6 to 12 cycles was run. Sequencing recovered at least 2.5 million CDR3-containing paired-end reads from each sample. Using its own MiXCR run on the 5' RACE reads, TCRdb lists one record per CDR3 protein. The table has hundreds of thousands of distinct CDR3 sequences, 27% seen once. The same sample was also studied in work on T cells of mothers and their children. That work contributes: Normalized overlap was always slightly, never significantly, higher in related than unrelated mother-child pairs.

The V and J genes are TRBV7-9 and TRBJ1-5; the match to TRBD1 covers 9 bases. The sequencing input was blood. The TCR comes from a boy aged 2 to 10 in good health. The CDR3 DNA reads as TGTGCCAGCAGCCCGCTCTCTCGTCGACAGGGGGGCAATCAGCCCCAGCATTTT. Its translation: CASSPLSRRQGGNQPQHF.